This TCR beta chain is drawn from a study of identical twins. This CDR3 contains 17 residues. J gave up 0 bases and V 0 bases, and 3 bases lay outside the gene matches. CDR1 is SGHRS and CDR2 is YFSETQ in the germline V gene. TCRdb re-analysed the 5' RACE reads in MiXCR, keeping a single row per CDR3 protein. The data show 200,000 to 250,000 distinct CDR3 sequences, 5.5% to 7% seen once. Study observations and caveats: Surplus twin overlap in beta out-of-frame sequences was less pronounced.

This clonotype appeared a few times. The target antigen is unknown. These same records also appear under a second study, on yellow fever vaccine responses in identical twins.

The sequenced sample consisted of memory (CD45RO+) T cells sorted from blood. This chain links TRBV5-1 with TRBJ2-1; 10 nucleotides match TRBD2. The origin of this receptor is a woman between 18 and 29 years old in good health. CDR3 DNA sequence: TGCGCCAGCAGCTTGGCCCCTAGCGGGAGCTCCTACAATGAGCAGTTCTTC. It translates to CASSLAPSGSSYNEQFF. Looking up the rest from reference TRBV5-1 and TRBJ2-1 gives the full variable domain: KAGVTQTPRYLIKTRGQQVTLSCSPISGHRSVSWYQQTPGQGLQFLFEYFSETQRNKGNFPGRFSGRQFSNSRSEMNVSTLELGDSALYLCASSLAPSGSSYNEQFFGPGTRLTVL.